Each of the 9 T cell receptor beta chains below was sequenced from the same sample in a study of preoperative IRX-2 immunotherapy in early breast cancer. Produced via immunoSEQ multiplex PCR; TCRdb's table is partial and in-frame only. This sample yields 30,000 to 35,000 clones, of which roughly 95% are seen a single time; 5% to 7.5% belongs to the top ten. Treatment here: preoperative locoregional IRX-2 cytokine immunotherapy. This specimen was taken from a patient treated with IRX-2 immunotherapy. The source is a human donor with breast cancer.

The chain uses TRBV7-2 and TRBJ2-5; possibly TRBD2 for D (6 bases). The CDR3 runs 14 residues. The V gene lost 6 bases and the J gene lost 5 bases, with 16 bases spanning the gap. CDR1 is SGHTA and CDR2 is FQGNSA in the germline V gene. CDR3 nucleotides: TGTGCCAGCAGTCCGCGGGACTTAGGGGAGACCCAGTACTTC. Translating gives CASSPRDLGETQYF.

The CDR3 protein is CASSGGQATNEKLFF. CDR3 nucleotides: TGTGCCAGCAGCGGGGGACAGGCGACTAATGAAAAACTGTTTTTT. V gene TRBV9 combines with J gene TRBJ1-4, with 8 nucleotides matching TRBD1. The J segment lost 2 bases and the V segment lost 3 bases, leaving 3 bases of the junction unmatched. From germline, CDR1 is SGDLS and CDR2 YYNGEE. The CDR3 is made up of 15 amino acids.

This sequence joins TRBV18 and TRBJ2-1; D ambiguous. This CDR3 has 14 residues. The V end lost 3 bases, the J end lost 10 bases, and 16 bases lay between the germline ends. Germline V gene sequence: CDR1 KGHSH, CDR2 LQKENI. The CDR3: CASSPRLTPGEQFF. CDR3 DNA: TGTGCCAGCTCACCCCGGTTGACACCAGGAGAGCAGTTCTTC.

The chain recombines TRBV7-9 with TRBJ2-3; D perhaps matches TRBD2 (6 bases). Germline V gene lookup returns CDR1 SEHNR and CDR2 FQNEAQ (reference sequence). This CDR3 has 16 amino acids. V gave up 6 bases and J gave up 1 base, with 17 bases separating them. The CDR3 protein is CASRLISGGRTDTQYF. The CDR3 DNA reads TGTGCCAGCAGATTGATTAGCGGCGGACGCACAGATACGCAGTATTTT.

The genes are TRBV7-6 and TRBJ2-2; D remains ambiguous. CDR1 is SGHVS, CDR2 FNYEAQ, per germline. The ends were cut back, 5 bases at V and 7 bases at J, with 14 bases in the middle. The CDR3 is made up of 14 amino acids. DNA for the CDR3: TGTGCCAGCAGCGGCATAGGAAGGCGCGGGGAGCTGTTTTTT. It encodes CASSGIGRRGELFF.

The chain recombines TRBV7-9 with TRBJ2-3; D uncertain. This CDR3 is 14 amino acids long. V lost 4 bases and J lost 7, with 15 bases in between. Looked up from germline, CDR1 is SEHNR and CDR2 is FQNEAQ (reference sequence). CDR3 protein: CASSSALPSNTQYF. CDR3 in DNA: TGTGCCAGCAGCTCCGCCTTGCCGTCAAATACGCAGTATTTT.

This clone was observed a single time. V gene TRBV12-5 combines with J gene TRBJ2-2; D gene unclear. This CDR3 contains 14 residues. Germline values: CDR1 LGHNT, CDR2 FRNRAP. Deletions cut 1 base from V and 4 bases from J, with 7 bases between. CDR3 amino acids: CASGLGMATGELFF. The DNA for the CDR3 is TGTGCTAGTGGTTTGGGAATGGCCACCGGGGAGCTGTTTTTT.

The chain recombines TRBV30 with TRBJ2-7, with 7 positions matching TRBD1. Germline V CDR1 and CDR2: GTSNPN, SVGIG (reference sequence). The CDR3 loop spans 14 amino acids. V trimming: 6 bases; J trimming: 0 bases; junction bases outside the gene matches: 8. The CDR3, as DNA: TGTGCCTGCACCGGGACAGCGCTCTCCTACGAGCAGTACTTC. Translated: CACTGTALSYEQYF.

The V and J genes are TRBV18 and TRBJ1-1; D perhaps matches TRBD1 (5 bases). Germline CDR1 and CDR2: KGHSH and LQKENI. The CDR3 covers 13 residues. V lost 3 bases and J lost 5, with 10 bases in between. The chain's CDR3 is CASSPQGATEAFF. The CDR3 nucleotides are TGTGCCAGCTCACCCCAAGGGGCTACTGAAGCTTTCTTT.